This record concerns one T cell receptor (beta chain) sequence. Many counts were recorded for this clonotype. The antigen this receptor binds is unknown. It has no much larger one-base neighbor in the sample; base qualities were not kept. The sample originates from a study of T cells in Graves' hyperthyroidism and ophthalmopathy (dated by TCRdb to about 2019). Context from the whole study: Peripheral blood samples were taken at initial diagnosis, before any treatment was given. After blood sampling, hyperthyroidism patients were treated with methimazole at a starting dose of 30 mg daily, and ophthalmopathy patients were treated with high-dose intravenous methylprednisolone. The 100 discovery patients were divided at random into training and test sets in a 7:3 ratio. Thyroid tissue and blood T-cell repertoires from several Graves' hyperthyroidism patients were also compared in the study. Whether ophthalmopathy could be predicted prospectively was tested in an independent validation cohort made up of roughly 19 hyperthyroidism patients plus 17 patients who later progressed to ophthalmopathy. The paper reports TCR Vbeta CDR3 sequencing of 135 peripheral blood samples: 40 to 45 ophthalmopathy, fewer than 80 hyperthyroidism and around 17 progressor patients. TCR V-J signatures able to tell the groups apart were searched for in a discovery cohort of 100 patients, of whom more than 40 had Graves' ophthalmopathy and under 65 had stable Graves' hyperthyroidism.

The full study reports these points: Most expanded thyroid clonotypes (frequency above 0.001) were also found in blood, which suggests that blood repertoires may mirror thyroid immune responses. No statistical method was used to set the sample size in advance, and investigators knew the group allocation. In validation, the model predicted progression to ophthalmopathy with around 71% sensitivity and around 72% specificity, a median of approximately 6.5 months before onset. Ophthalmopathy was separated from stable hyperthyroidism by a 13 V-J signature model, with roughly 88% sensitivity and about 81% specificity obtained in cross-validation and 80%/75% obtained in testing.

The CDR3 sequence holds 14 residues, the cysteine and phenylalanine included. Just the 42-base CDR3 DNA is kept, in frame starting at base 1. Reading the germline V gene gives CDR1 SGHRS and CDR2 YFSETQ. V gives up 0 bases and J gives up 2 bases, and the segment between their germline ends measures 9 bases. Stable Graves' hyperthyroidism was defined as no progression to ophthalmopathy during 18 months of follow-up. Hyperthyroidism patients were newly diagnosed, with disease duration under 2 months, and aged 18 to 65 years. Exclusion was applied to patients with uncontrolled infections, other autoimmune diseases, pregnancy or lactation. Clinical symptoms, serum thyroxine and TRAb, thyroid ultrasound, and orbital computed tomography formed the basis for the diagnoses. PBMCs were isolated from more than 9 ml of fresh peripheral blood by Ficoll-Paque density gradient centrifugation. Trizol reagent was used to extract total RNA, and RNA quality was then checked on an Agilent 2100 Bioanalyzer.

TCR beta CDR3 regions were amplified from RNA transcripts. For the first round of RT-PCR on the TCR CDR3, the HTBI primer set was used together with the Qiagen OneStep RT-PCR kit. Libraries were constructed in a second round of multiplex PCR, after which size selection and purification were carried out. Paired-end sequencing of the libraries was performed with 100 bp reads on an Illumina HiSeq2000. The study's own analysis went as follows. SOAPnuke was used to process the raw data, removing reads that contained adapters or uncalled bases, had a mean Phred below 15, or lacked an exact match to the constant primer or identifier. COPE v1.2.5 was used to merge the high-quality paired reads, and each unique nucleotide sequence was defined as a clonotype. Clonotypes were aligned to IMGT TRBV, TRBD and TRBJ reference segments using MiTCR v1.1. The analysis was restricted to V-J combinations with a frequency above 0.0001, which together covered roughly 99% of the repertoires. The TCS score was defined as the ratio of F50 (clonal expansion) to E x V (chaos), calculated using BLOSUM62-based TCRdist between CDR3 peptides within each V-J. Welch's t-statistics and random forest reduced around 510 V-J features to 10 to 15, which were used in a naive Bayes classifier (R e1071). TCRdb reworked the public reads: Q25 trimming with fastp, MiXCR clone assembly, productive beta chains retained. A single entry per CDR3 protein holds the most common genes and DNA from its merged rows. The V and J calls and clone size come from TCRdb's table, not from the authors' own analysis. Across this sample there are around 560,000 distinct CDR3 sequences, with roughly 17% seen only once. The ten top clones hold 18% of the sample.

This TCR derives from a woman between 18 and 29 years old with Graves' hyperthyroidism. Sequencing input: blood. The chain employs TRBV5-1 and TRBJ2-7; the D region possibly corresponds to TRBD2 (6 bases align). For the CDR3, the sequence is CASSLGGVAYEQYF. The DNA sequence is TGCGCCAGCAGCTTGGGCGGGGTCGCCTACGAGCAGTACTTC.